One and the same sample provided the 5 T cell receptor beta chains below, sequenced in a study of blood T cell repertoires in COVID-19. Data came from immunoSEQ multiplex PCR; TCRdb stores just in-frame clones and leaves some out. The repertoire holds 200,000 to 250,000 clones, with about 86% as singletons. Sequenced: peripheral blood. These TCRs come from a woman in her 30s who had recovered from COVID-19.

The CDR3 region has the DNA TGCGCCAGCAGCCCAGGACTGATATACAATGAGCAGTTCTTC. Translating gives CASSPGLIYNEQFF. The V and J genes are TRBV5-1 and TRBJ2-1; D might be TRBD2 (5 bases). Germline V gives CDR1 SGHRS, CDR2 YFSETQ. This CDR3 comprises 14 residues. The germline V and J ends were trimmed by 4 bases and 4 bases, with 12 bases remaining between them. Combining the CDR3 with reference TRBV5-1 and TRBJ2-1 gives the whole variable domain KAGVTQTPRYLIKTRGQQVTLSCSPISGHRSVSWYQQTPGQGLQFLFEYFSETQRNKGNFPGRFSGRQFSNSRSEMNVSTLELGDSALYLCASSPGLIYNEQFFGPGTRLTVL.

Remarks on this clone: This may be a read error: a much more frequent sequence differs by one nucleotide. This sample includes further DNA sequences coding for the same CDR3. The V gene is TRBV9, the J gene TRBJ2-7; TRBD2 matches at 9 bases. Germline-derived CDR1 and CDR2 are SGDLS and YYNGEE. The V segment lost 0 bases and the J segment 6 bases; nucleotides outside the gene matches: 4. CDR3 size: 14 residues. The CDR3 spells CASSVEGLAGEQYF. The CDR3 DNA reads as TGTGCCAGCAGCGTAGAGGGACTAGCAGGCGAGCAGTACTTC.

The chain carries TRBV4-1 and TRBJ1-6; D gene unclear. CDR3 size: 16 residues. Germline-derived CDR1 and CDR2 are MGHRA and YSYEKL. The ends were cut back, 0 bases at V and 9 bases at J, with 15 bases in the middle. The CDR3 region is CASSQETSGVGSPLHF. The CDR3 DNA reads TGCGCCAGCAGCCAAGAAACAAGCGGGGTGGGTTCACCCCTCCACTTT.

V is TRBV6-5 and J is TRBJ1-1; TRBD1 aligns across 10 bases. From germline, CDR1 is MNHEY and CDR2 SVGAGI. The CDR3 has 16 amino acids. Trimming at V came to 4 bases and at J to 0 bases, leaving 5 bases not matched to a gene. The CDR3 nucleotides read TGTGCCAGCAGTTTTGGGACAGGGGAGATGAACACTGAAGCTTTCTTT. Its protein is CASSFGTGEMNTEAFF.

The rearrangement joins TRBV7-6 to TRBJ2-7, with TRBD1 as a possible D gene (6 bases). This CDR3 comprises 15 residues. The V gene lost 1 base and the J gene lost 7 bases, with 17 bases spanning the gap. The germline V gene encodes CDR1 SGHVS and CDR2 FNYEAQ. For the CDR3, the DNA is TGTGCCAGCAGCTTAGGGGCAGGGGTGCCTTGGGAGCAGTACTTC. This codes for CASSLGAGVPWEQYF.